A selection of T cell receptor beta chains follows, all from one sample in a study of regulatory T cells in long-lasting Graves disease. TCRdb called the multiplex PCR reads again in MiXCR, with one record for every CDR3 protein. The data hold fewer than 400,000 distinct CDR3 sequences, with around a fifth observed a single time. Specimen: peripheral blood mononuclear cells (PBMCs), collected when the disease was refractory, from a patient treated with antithyroid drugs. The receptor set was obtained from a female donor with Graves disease. Both conserved end residues are part of each CDR3. A D gene is named only where the DNA matches it firmly. Clone size is not always given. Where it is, it says once, few, many or a class for expanded clones.

j_gene,abundance,v_gene,d_gene,len,CDR3nt,CDR3aa
TRBJ1-1,many,TRBV12-3/TRBV12-4,NA,15,TGTGCCAGCAGTACCCGGCTCAGGGTTAGTACTGAAGCTTTCTTT,CASSTRLRVSTEAFF
TRBJ1-2,many,TRBV28,NA,13,TGTGCCAGCAGGCCCACGGGGGTCTATGGCTACACCTTC,CASRPTGVYGYTF
TRBJ1-5,many,TRBV12-3/TRBV12-4,NA,14,TGTGCCAGCAGTTTAGGGGACCCCATGTCGCCCCAGCATTTT,CASSLGDPMSPQHF
TRBJ1-6,many,TRBV28,NA,12,TGTGCCAGCAGTTTATCGTATTCACCCCTCCACTTT,CASSLSYSPLHF
TRBJ2-1,many,TRBV2,NA,12,TGTGCCAACTGGGGGCGGAGCAATGGGCAGTTCTTC,CANWGRSNGQFF
TRBJ1-4,NA,TRBV5-1,TRBD1,17,TGCGCCAGCAGCCTACTACAGGGGGCATTGGCTAATGAAAAACTGTTTTTT,CASSLLQGALANEKLFF
TRBJ2-5,few,TRBV5-1,NA,14,TGCGCCAGCAGCGGAGGAGGGACGGGCGAGGCCCAGTACTTC,CASSGGGTGEAQYF
TRBJ1-1,many,TRBV6-5,NA,14,TGTGCCAGCAGTTACCTGGGCTCAAACACTGAAGCTTTCTTT,CASSYLGSNTEAFF
TRBJ2-5,many,TRBV11-2,NA,13,TGTGCCAGCAGCCCTGAGGGGAGGGAGACCCAGTACTTC,CASSPEGRETQYF
TRBJ1-2,many,TRBV2,NA,16,TGTGCCAGCAGTGAAGGTGGGATACAGGCCACCTATGGCTACACCTTC,CASSEGGIQATYGYTF
TRBJ2-7,few,TRBV28,NA,12,TGTGCCAGCAGTTGGGGCCCAAGGGAGCAGTACTTC,CASSWGPREQYF
TRBJ1-5,NA,TRBV10-2,NA,15,TGCGCCAGCACCGACACAGGGAGGGGCAATCAGCCCCAGCATTTT,CASTDTGRGNQPQHF
TRBJ1-6,many,TRBV7-9,NA,12,TGTGCCAGCAGTTCCACCGATTCACCCCTCCACTTT,CASSSTDSPLHF
TRBJ1-4,NA,TRBV6-2/TRBV6-3,TRBD1,14,TGTGCCAGCGGACTGACAGGGGCACGTGAAAAACTGTTTTTT,CASGLTGAREKLFF
TRBJ2-7,NA,TRBV20-1,NA,11,TGCAGTGCTCCAGGGACCTACGAGCAGTACTTC,CSAPGTYEQYF
TRBJ2-7,many,TRBV10-3,NA,14,TGTGCCATCAGTGCGGGTGGGGGGTCGGACGAGCAGTACTTC,CAISAGGGSDEQYF
TRBJ2-7,NA,TRBV20-1,NA,13,TGCAGTGCCGGGACGCCGCTATTCTACGAGCAGTACTTC,CSAGTPLFYEQYF
TRBJ1-2,many,TRBV12-3/TRBV12-4,NA,14,TGTGCCAGCAGCCCAGGTCCCCAGGGGAGTGGCTACACCTTC,CASSPGPQGSGYTF
TRBJ1-2,NA,TRBV5-1,NA,17,TGCGCCAGCAGTCGACGAGGGCAGTACAATTCTAACTATGGCTACACCTTC,CASSRRGQYNSNYGYTF
TRBJ1-1,many,TRBV11-2,NA,12,TGTGCCAGCAGCTTAGATGGAGGGGAAGCTTTCTTT,CASSLDGGEAFF
TRBJ1-1,few,TRBV6-4,NA,14,TGTGCCAGCAGTGCCTCCAGGGCCTTGACTGAAGCTTTCTTT,CASSASRALTEAFF
TRBJ2-7,many,TRBV5-1,NA,13,TGTGCCAGCAGCTTACAGGGAACCTACGAGCAGTACTTC,CASSLQGTYEQYF
TRBJ1-1,many,TRBV24-1,NA,13,TGTGCCACCAGTGATTTTCGGGCCACTGAAGCTTTCTTT,CATSDFRATEAFF
TRBJ2-1,many,TRBV28,NA,12,TGTGCCAGCAGTCAACGGGACACAGAGCAGTTCTTC,CASSQRDTEQFF
TRBJ2-2,many,TRBV2,TRBD2,14,TGTGCCAGCAGGGCCGGGAGGAACACCGGGGAGCTGGTTTTT,CASRAGRNTGELVF
TRBJ1-1,many,TRBV12-3/TRBV12-4,NA,14,TGTGCCAGCAGTTTAGGACGCAGGAACACTGAAGCTTTCTTT,CASSLGRRNTEAFF
TRBJ1-5,many,TRBV7-9,TRBD1,18,TGTGCCAGCAGCTCTTCCCCAGGGGGCCTTTCGAGCAATCAGCCCCAGCATTTT,CASSSSPGGLSSNQPQHF
TRBJ1-5,few,TRBV20-1,NA,15,TGCAGTGCAAAGAACAGGGACTATAGCAATCAGCCCCAGCATTTT,CSAKNRDYSNQPQHF
TRBJ1-1,many,TRBV28,NA,15,TGTGCCAGCAGTTCCCCCTGGGGGGGTAACACTGAAGCTTTCTTT,CASSSPWGGNTEAFF
TRBJ1-4,few,TRBV6-1,NA,15,TGTGCCAGCACCAGGCGGTCGGGCAGAGGCGAAAAACTGTTTTTT,CASTRRSGRGEKLFF
TRBJ1-5,many,TRBV30,NA,13,TGTGCCTGGAGTGAACAGGGTCTGCAGCCCCAGCATTTT,CAWSEQGLQPQHF
TRBJ1-2,many,TRBV5-1,TRBD1,14,TGTGCCAGCAGCGGAACGACAGGGAACTATGGCTACACCTTC,CASSGTTGNYGYTF
TRBJ1-2,NA,TRBV19,NA,12,TGTGCCAGTAGTATAACCGGGAATGGCTACACCTTC,CASSITGNGYTF
TRBJ2-7,many,TRBV6-5,TRBD2,13,TGTGCCAGCAGTTACAGGGAGGGCTACGAGCAGTACTTC,CASSYREGYEQYF
TRBJ2-7,many,TRBV5-1,TRBD2,14,TGCGCCAGCAGGGGACTAGCGACTTACAACGAGCAGTACTTC,CASRGLATYNEQYF
TRBJ1-4,NA,TRBV29-1,NA,13,TGCAGCGTTAAAAACCGATTGGGTGAAAAACTGTTTTTT,CSVKNRLGEKLFF
TRBJ1-6,NA,TRBV12-3/TRBV12-4,TRBD1,14,TGTGCCAGCAGCTTACAGGGGTACTCCTCACCCCTCCACTTT,CASSLQGYSSPLHF
TRBJ1-1,many,TRBV11-2,TRBD1,13,TGTGCCAGCAGCTTACACAGGGGTACTGAAGCTTTCTTT,CASSLHRGTEAFF
TRBJ1-2,NA,TRBV6-2/TRBV6-3,NA,14,TGTGCCAGCAGTTACTCGGGACAACAGCGGGGCTACACCTTC,CASSYSGQQRGYTF
TRBJ2-7,NA,TRBV30,NA,16,TGTGCCTGGAGGGTCGGAACAGTCCTCCTCTCCTACGAGCAGTACTTC,CAWRVGTVLLSYEQYF
TRBJ2-2,few,TRBV20-1,TRBD1,18,TGCAGTGCCCCGTTACGGGACAGCTCTCTGATGAACACCGGGGAGCTGTTTTTT,CSAPLRDSSLMNTGELFF
TRBJ1-4,NA,TRBV5-6,TRBD1,15,TGTGCCAGCAGCCACAGGGACAGAACTAATGAAAAACTGTTTTTT,CASSHRDRTNEKLFF
TRBJ1-2,many,TRBV12-3/TRBV12-4,NA,15,TGTGCCAGCAGTTTAAGCGGCGGGGGATACTATGGCTACACCTTC,CASSLSGGGYYGYTF
TRBJ2-1,NA,TRBV20-1,TRBD2,16,TGCAGTGCTAGAGGGCCTAGCGGGAGATCATACAATGAGCAGTTCTTC,CSARGPSGRSYNEQFF
TRBJ1-5,NA,TRBV20-1,NA,15,TGCAGTGCTCCCCTCCCACTGGACTCCAATCAGCCCCAGCATTTT,CSAPLPLDSNQPQHF
TRBJ1-2,many,TRBV19,NA,13,TGTGCCAGTAGTATGGGGAACAACTATGGCTACACCTTC,CASSMGNNYGYTF
TRBJ2-5,many,TRBV28,NA,14,TGTGCCAGCACGGGCTGGATAAATCAAGAGACCCAGTACTTC,CASTGWINQETQYF
TRBJ2-1,few,TRBV4-1,NA,16,TGCGCCAGCAGCCAAGATGGCAGGGGAAAGGTGGATGAGCAGTTCTTC,CASSQDGRGKVDEQFF
TRBJ1-2,NA,TRBV20-1,NA,15,TGCAGTGCTAGAGATCACTCCGGGACCGAGGCCGGCTACACCTTC,CSARDHSGTEAGYTF
TRBJ2-7,many,TRBV28,TRBD1,14,TGTGCCAGCAGTTCCCCCGACAGGGACTACGAGCAGTACTTC,CASSSPDRDYEQYF
TRBJ2-5,NA,TRBV5-4,TRBD2,15,TGTGCCAGCAACCGAGGGACTAGCGGCCAGGAGACCCAGTACTTC,CASNRGTSGQETQYF
TRBJ1-2,many,TRBV5-1,TRBD1,13,TGTGCCAGCAGCCTACGACAGGGCGATGGCTACACCTTC,CASSLRQGDGYTF
TRBJ2-2,many,TRBV12-3/TRBV12-4,TRBD1,14,TGTGCCAGCAGTTGGACAGGGGACACCGGGGAGCTGTTTTTT,CASSWTGDTGELFF
TRBJ2-7,few,TRBV4-1,NA,16,TGCGCCAGCAGCCAAGATCTAGGCAGGGGTGCCTACGAGCAGTACTTC,CASSQDLGRGAYEQYF